This TCR beta chain was recorded in a study of T cells after posttransplantation cyclophosphamide. Whole-study results and caveats: Recipient CMV seropositivity and CMV reactivation strongly tracked TRB clonality. Donor CD8+ memory clones often dominated recipient blood repertoires at later times. Blood and skin or GI T cell repertoires showed limited TRB overlap.

Cells defined as naive were viable CD3+CD4+ or CD3+CD8+ and CCR7+CD45RA+CD45RO-CD95-CD27+CD28+. This clone was counted once. Its antigen is unknown. Assay: immunoSEQ multiplex PCR; the TCRdb copy retains only in-frame clones and omits some. The top ten clones hold 0.1% to 0.15% of a sample with 21,000 or so clones, 95% to 99% of them seen once. The germline V gene encodes CDR1 SGHVS and CDR2 FQNEAQ. The CDR3 runs 15 residues. J gave up 4 bases and V 6 bases, and 7 bases lay outside the gene matches. The sequencing input was naive CD8+ T cells sorted from PBMCs. This rearrangement joins TRBV7-8 to TRBJ2-1; TRBD2 matches at 9 bases. This clonotype originated in a man aged 40-49 years in good health, CMV-negative, and a related stem cell transplant donor. CDR3 sequence reads: CASSSGTSRYNEQFF. The CDR3 bases are TGTGCCAGCAGTTCCGGGACTAGCCGATACAATGAGCAGTTCTTC.